This T cell receptor (beta chain) was captured by sequencing in a study of cytomegalovirus exposure and HLA in healthy donors. Study summary: Unique TCR beta sequences numbering some 120 million came from about 180 million T cells in an earlier analysis. Whole-study results and caveats: Earlier analysis yielded a pattern in which most TCR beta V segments were productive about 90% or about 30% of the time. In vitro checks showed that a few CMV-associated chains really do target CMV antigens.

Details on this clone: Its antigen remains unidentified.

Researchers ran the PCR with 60 Vbeta and 13 Jbeta primers. This table comes from immunoSEQ multiplex PCR, and its TCRdb copy is limited to in-frame clones, with some not included. The sample shows around 99,000 clones, 63% of them seen only once. The germline gives CDR1 SGHRS, CDR2 YFSETQ. J lost 6 bases, V lost 4 bases, and 24 bases had no gene match. The CDR3 covers 20 residues. Specimen: PBMCs. The chain links TRBV5-1 to TRBJ2-3; 9 bases fit TRBD2. The clonotype originates from a woman aged 25 to 39 in good health and CMV-seronegative. The CDR3: CASSPGLALGLLDVRDTQYF. The CDR3 coding sequence is TGCGCCAGCAGCCCGGGACTAGCTCTAGGCCTTTTAGATGTACGTGATACGCAGTATTTT.